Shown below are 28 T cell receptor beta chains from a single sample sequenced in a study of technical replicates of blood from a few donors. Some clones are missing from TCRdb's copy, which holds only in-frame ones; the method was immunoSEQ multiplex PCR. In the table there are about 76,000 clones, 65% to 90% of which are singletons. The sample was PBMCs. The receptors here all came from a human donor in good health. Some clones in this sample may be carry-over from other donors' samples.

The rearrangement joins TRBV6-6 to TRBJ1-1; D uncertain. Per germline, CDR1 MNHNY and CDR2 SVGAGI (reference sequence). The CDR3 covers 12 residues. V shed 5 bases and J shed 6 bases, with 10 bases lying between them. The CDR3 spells CASSPGGSEAFF. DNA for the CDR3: TGTGCCAGCAGTCCCGGCGGGTCTGAAGCTTTCTTT.

Here the CDR3 DNA reads TGTGCCAGCAGCTTAGATGGCGGGGGCTGGTACGAGCAGTACTTC. This encodes CASSLDGGGWYEQYF. The J gene is TRBJ2-7, the V gene TRBV7-2; tentatively, D is TRBD2 (7 bases). V gave up 1 base and J gave up 4 bases, with 14 bases separating them. CDR3 length: 15 amino acids. The V gene's germline CDR1 is SGHTA and CDR2 FQGNSA. Full variable domain (rest looked up from reference TRBV7-2 and TRBJ2-7): GAGVSQSPSNKVTEKGKDVELRCDPISGHTALYWYRQSLGQGLEFLIYFQGNSAPDKSGLPSDRFSAERTGGSVSTLTIQRTQQEDSAVYLCASSLDGGGWYEQYFGPGTRLTVT.

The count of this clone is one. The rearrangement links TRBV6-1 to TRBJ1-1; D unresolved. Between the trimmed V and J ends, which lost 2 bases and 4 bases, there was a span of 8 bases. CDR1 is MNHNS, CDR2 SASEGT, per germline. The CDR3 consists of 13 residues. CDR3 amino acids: CASSERRGTEAFF. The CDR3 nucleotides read TGTGCCAGCAGTGAAAGACGGGGCACTGAAGCTTTCTTT.

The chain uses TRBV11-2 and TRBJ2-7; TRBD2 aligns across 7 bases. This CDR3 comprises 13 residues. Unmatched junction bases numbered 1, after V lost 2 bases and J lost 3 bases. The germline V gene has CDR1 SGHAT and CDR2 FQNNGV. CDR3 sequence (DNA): TGTGCCAGCAGCTTACGGGAGGTCTACGAGCAGTACTTC. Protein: CASSLREVYEQYF.

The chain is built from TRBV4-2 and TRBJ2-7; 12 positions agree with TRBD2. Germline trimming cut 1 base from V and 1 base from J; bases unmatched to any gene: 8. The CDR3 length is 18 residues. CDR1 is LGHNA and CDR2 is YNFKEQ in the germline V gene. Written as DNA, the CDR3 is TGTGCCAGCAGCCAAGTCATCCTAGCGGGAGGGACTTCCTACGAGCAGTACTTC. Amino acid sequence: CASSQVILAGGTSYEQYF.

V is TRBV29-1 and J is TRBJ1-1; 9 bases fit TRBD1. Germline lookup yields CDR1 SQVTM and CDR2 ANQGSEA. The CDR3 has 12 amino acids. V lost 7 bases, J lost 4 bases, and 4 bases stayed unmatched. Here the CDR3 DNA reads TGCAGCGCCGACAGGGGGGGCACTGAAGCTTTCTTT. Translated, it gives CSADRGGTEAFF.

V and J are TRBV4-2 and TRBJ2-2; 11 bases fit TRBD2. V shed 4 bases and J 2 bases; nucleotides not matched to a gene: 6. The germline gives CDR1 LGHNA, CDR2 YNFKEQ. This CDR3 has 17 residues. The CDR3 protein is CASSPGGTSGNTGELFF. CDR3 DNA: TGTGCCAGCAGCCCGGGGGGGACTAGCGGTAACACCGGGGAGCTGTTTTTT.

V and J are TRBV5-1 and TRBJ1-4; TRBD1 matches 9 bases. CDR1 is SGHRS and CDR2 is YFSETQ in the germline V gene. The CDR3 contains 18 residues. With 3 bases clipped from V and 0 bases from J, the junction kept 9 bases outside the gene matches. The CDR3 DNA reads TGCGCCAGCAGCTCCCGGGACAGGGTTGGGGCAACTAATGAAAAACTGTTTTTT. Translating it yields CASSSRDRVGATNEKLFF.

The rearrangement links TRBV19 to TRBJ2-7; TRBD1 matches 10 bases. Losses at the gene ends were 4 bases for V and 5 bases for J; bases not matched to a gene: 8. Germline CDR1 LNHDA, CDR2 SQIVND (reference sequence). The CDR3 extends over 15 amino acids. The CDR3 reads CASSTLGTGAHEQYF. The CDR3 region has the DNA TGTGCCAGTAGTACCCTCGGGACAGGGGCGCACGAGCAGTACTTC. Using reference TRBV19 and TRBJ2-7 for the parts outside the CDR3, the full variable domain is DGGITQSPKYLFRKEGQNVTLSCEQNLNHDAMYWYRQDPGQGLRLIYYSQIVNDFQKGDIAEGYSVSREKKESFPLTVTSAQKNPTAFYLCASSTLGTGAHEQYFGPGTRLTVT.

The DNA of the CDR3 is TGTGCCACCCGGACGGGGGATAGCTCCTACGAGCAGTACTTC. It codes for CATRTGDSSYEQYF. The chain is built from TRBV7-2 and TRBJ2-7; TRBD2 might be the D (6 bases). This CDR3 has 14 amino acids. Between the trimmed V and J ends, which lost 10 bases and 0 bases, there was a span of 16 bases. Germline V gene data show CDR1 as SGHTA and CDR2 as FQGNSA.

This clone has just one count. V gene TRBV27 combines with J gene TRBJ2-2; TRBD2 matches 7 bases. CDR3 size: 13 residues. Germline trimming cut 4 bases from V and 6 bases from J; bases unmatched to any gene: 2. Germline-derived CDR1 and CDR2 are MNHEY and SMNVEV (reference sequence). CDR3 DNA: TGTGCCAGCAGTTCCACTAGCGCCGGGGAGCTGTTTTTT. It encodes CASSSTSAGELFF.

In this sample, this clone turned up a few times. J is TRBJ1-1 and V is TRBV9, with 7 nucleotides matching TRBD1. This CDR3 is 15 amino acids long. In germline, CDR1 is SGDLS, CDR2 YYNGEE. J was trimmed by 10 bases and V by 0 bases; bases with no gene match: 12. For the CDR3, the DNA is TGTGCCAGCAGCGTAGGCCCAGGACAGGAATGGATAGCTTTCTTT. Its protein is CASSVGPGQEWIAFF.

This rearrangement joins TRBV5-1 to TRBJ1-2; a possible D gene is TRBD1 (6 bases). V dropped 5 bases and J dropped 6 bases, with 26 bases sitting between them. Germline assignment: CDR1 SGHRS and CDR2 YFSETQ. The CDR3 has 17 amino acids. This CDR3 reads CASSPAGPRQAGNGYTF. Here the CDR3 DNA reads TGCGCCAGCAGTCCCGCAGGCCCCCGACAGGCCGGGAATGGCTACACCTTC.

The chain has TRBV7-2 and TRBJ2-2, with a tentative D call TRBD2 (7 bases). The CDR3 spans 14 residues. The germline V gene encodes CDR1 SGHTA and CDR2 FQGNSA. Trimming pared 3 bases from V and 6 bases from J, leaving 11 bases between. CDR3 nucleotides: TGTGCCAGCAGCTTCGAGGGGGGGTCCGGGGAGCTGTTTTTT. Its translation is CASSFEGGSGELFF.

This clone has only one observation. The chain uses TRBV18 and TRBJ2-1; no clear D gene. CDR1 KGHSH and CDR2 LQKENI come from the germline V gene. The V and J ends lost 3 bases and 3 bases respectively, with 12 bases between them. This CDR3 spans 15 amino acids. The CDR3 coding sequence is TGTGCCAGCTCACCGCAGGCCCTCCACTACAATGAGCAGTTCTTC. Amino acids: CASSPQALHYNEQFF.

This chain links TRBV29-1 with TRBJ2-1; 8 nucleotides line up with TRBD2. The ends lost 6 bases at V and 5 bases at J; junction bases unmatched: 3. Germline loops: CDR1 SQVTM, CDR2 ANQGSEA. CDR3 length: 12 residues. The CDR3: CSVTGGNNEQFF. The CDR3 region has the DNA TGCAGCGTGACGGGAGGGAACAATGAGCAGTTCTTC.

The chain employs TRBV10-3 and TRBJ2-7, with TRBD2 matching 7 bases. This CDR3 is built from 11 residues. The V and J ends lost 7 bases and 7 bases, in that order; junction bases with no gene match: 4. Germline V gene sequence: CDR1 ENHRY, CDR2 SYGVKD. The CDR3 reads CAITPGGEQYF. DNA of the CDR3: TGTGCCATCACCCCGGGGGGAGAGCAGTACTTC.

CDR3 residues: CASSLALQVPNEKLFF. DNA of the CDR3: TGTGCCAGCAGCTTAGCGTTACAGGTCCCTAATGAAAAACTGTTTTTT. The rearrangement uses TRBV7-9 and TRBJ1-4; possibly TRBD1 for D (5 bases). The V and J ends lost 0 bases and 3 bases respectively, with 11 bases between them. Per germline, CDR1 SEHNR and CDR2 FQNEAQ (reference sequence). The CDR3 loop spans 16 amino acids. The whole variable domain, remainder taken from reference TRBV7-9 and TRBJ1-4, is DTGVSQNPRHKITKRGQNVTFRCDPISEHNRLYWYRQTLGQGPEFLTYFQNEAQLEKSRLLSDRFSAERPKGSFSTLEIQRTEQGDSAMYLCASSLALQVPNEKLFFGSGTQLSVL.

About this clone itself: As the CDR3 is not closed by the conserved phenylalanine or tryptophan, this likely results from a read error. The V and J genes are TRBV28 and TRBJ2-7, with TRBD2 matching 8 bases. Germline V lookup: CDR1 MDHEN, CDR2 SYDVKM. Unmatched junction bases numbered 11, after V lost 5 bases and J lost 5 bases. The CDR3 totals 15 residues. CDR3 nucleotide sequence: TGTGCCAGCAGTCCCCCTAGAGCGGGAGCCCACGAGCAGTACCTC. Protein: CASSPPRAGAHEQYL.

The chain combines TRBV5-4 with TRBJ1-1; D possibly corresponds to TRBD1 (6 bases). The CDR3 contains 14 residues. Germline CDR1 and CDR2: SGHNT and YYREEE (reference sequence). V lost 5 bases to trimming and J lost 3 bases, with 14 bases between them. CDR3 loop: CASRTDRLYTEAFF. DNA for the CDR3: TGTGCCAGCAGAACGGACAGACTATACACTGAAGCTTTCTTT.

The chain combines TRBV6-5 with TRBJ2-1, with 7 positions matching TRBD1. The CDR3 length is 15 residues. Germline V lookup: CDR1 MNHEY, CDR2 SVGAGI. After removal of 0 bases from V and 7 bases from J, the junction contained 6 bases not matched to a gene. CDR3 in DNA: TGTGCCAGCAGTTACTCGATCAGGGGGACGAATGAGCAGTTCTTC. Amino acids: CASSYSIRGTNEQFF.

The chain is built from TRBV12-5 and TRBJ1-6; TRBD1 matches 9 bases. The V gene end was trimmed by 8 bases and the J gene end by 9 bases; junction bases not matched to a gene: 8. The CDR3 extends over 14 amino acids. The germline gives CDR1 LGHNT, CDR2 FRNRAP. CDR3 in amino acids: CASTWTGESSPLHF. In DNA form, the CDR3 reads TGTGCTAGTACGTGGACAGGGGAAAGTTCACCCCTCCACTTT.

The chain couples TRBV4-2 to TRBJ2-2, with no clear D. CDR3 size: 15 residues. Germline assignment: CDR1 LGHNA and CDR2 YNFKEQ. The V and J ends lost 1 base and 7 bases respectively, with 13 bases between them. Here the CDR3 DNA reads TGTGCCAGCAGCCAAGTCTGGGCTCTCGACGGGGAGCTGTTTTTT. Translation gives CASSQVWALDGELFF.

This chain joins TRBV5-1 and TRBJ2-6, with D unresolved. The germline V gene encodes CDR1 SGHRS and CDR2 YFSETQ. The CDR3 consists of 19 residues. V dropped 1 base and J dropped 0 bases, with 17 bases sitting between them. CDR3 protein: CASSLNGAVVGSGANVLTF. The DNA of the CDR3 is TGCGCCAGCAGCTTGAACGGTGCGGTAGTGGGCTCTGGGGCCAACGTCCTGACTTTC.

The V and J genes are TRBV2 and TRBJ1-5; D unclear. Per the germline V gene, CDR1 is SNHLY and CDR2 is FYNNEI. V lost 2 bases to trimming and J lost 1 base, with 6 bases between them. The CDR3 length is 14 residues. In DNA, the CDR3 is TGTGCCAGCAGTGAATCGGGAAGCAATCAGCCCCAGCATTTT. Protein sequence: CASSESGSNQPQHF.

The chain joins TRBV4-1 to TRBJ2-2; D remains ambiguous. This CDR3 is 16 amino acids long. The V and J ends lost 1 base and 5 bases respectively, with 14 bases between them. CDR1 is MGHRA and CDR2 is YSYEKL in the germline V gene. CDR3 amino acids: CASSQVQAKRTGELFF. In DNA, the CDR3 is TGCGCCAGCAGCCAAGTTCAAGCAAAGCGAACCGGGGAGCTGTTTTTT.

CDR3 sequence: CASSSGTAILNEKLFF. The CDR3 DNA follows: TGTGCCAGCAGCTCCGGGACAGCCATCCTGAATGAAAAACTGTTTTTT. The chain combines TRBV14 with TRBJ1-4, with TRBD1 identical over 7 bases. CDR3 length: 16 residues. J was trimmed by 5 bases and V by 5 bases; bases with no gene match: 11. The germline V gene has CDR1 SGHDN and CDR2 FVKESK. The complete variable domain, with remaining parts taken from reference TRBV14 and TRBJ1-4, reads EAGVTQFPSHSVIEKGQTVTLRCDPISGHDNLYWYRRVMGKEIKFLLHFVKESKQDESGMPNNRFLAERTGGTYSTLKVQPAELEDSGVYFCASSSGTAILNEKLFFGSGTQLSVL.

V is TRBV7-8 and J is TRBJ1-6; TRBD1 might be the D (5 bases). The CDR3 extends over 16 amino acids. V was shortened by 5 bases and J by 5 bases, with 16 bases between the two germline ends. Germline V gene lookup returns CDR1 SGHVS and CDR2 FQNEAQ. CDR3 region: CASSLQGFVDNSPLHF. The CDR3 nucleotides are TGTGCCAGCAGCCTTCAGGGATTTGTTGATAATTCACCCCTCCACTTT.